These 8 T cell receptor beta chains were sequenced from one sample in a study of blood T cell repertoires in COVID-19. Only in-frame clones appear in the TCRdb table, and some are missing; sequencing was by immunoSEQ multiplex PCR. The sample lists roughly 160,000 clones; roughly 86% were seen once. The sequencing input was peripheral blood. The receptors come from a woman of 80 years or more with COVID-19, enrolled during active disease.

CDR3 bases: TGTGCCAGCAGCCAAGGACTAGCGGGAGGGCGCGTATACAATGAGCAGTTCTTC. Translated: CASSQGLAGGRVYNEQFF. This chain joins TRBV3-1 (or the pseudogene TRBV3-2) and TRBJ2-1, with 14 bases aligning to TRBD2. The CDR3 consists of 18 residues. V dropped 1 base and J dropped 4; count of bases not matched to a gene: 6. Germline loops: CDR1 LGHDT, CDR2 YNNKEL (reference sequence).

The chain employs TRBV5-5 and TRBJ2-7; weak D call: TRBD1 (6 bases). CDR3 length equals 14 residues. Germline V gene sequence: CDR1 SGHKS, CDR2 YYEKEE (reference sequence). The V end was cut by 3 bases, the J end by 9 bases, with 19 bases between. CDR3 amino acids: CASSSYGDLRGQYF. CDR3 bases: TGTGCCAGCAGCTCATATGGGGACCTCAGGGGGCAGTACTTC. The full variable domain, rest sourced from reference TRBV5-5 and TRBJ2-7, is DAGVTQSPTHLIKTRGQQVTLRCSPISGHKSVSWYQQVLGQGPQFIFQYYEKEERGRGNFPDRFSARQFPNYSSELNVNALLLGDSALYLCASSSYGDLRGQYFGPGTRLTVT.

The chain combines TRBV6-2 or TRBV6-3 with TRBJ2-7; D unclear. This CDR3 spans 13 amino acids. The V end was cut by 4 bases, the J end by 2 bases, with 9 bases between. CDR1 and CDR2 (germline): MNHEY, SVGEGT. The CDR3 spells CASSFYTTYEQYF. The CDR3 nucleotides read TGTGCCAGCAGTTTTTACACCACCTACGAGCAGTACTTC.

In this sample, this clone turned up once. This chain joins TRBV6-4 and TRBJ1-6; 9 bases fit TRBD1. The junction had 10 bases not matched to a gene; V was cut back by 8 bases and J by 8 bases. Germline values: CDR1 MRHNA, CDR2 SNTAGT. The CDR3 spans 15 residues. The CDR3 sequence is CASHTGTGPHSPLHF. For the CDR3, the DNA is TGTGCCAGCCATACCGGGACAGGGCCTCATTCACCCCTCCACTTT.

The rearrangement uses TRBV15 and TRBJ1-4, with 10 bases lining up with TRBD1. This CDR3 contains 16 residues. The germline gives CDR1 LNHNV, CDR2 YYDKDF (reference sequence). With V trimmed by 4 bases and J by 5 bases, 7 bases remained unmatched. The CDR3 DNA reads TGTGCCACCAGCAAGGGGACAGGGGAGGTCAATGAAAAACTGTTTTTT. This encodes CATSKGTGEVNEKLFF.

This clone showed up just once. The rearrangement uses TRBV10-3 and TRBJ1-2, with 7 bases matching TRBD1. Germline V lookup: CDR1 ENHRY, CDR2 SYGVKD. The CDR3 length is 15 residues. The V and J ends lost 6 bases and 1 base, in that order; junction bases with no gene match: 8. The CDR3: CAISPEGGSNYGYTF. The DNA of the CDR3 is TGTGCCATCAGCCCTGAAGGGGGCAGTAACTATGGCTACACCTTC.

This chain links TRBV7-2 with TRBJ2-7; tentative D call: TRBD2 (5 bases). Between the trimmed V and J ends, which lost 3 bases and 6 bases, there was a span of 18 bases. CDR3 length equals 15 residues. Germline assignment: CDR1 SGHTA and CDR2 FQGNSA. The CDR3 DNA reads as TGTGCCAGCAGCTTGGCGGTATTAACAAGCGGCGAGCAGTACTTC. This translates into CASSLAVLTSGEQYF.

This chain links TRBV27 with TRBJ2-5, with D possibly matching TRBD1 (6 bases). The ends were cut back, 7 bases at V and 3 bases at J, with 15 bases in the middle. The CDR3 extends over 14 amino acids. Germline V lookup: CDR1 MNHEY, CDR2 SMNVEV (reference sequence). In DNA, the CDR3 is TGTGCCAGCAAAGAAGAACACAGGGAAGAGACCCAGTACTTC. Translating it yields CASKEEHREETQYF.